The 24 T cell receptor beta chains listed next were all sequenced from one sample in a study of blood T cell repertoires in COVID-19. Sequencing was performed with immunoSEQ multiplex PCR; in TCRdb, only in-frame clones are kept and a portion is missing. The table lists 200,000 or so clones, around 82% of them singletons, with roughly 7% in the top ten. Sequenced sample: PBMCs or T cells enriched from blood (not recorded which). The receptors were gathered from a middle-aged man who had recovered from COVID-19.

The chain uses TRBV6-5 and TRBJ2-7, with D perhaps TRBD2 (5 bases). Trimming removed 10 bases at V and 3 bases at J, with 16 bases between. CDR3 size: 13 residues. Germline CDR1 is MNHEY and CDR2 is SVGAGI. In nucleotides, the CDR3 is TGTGCCACCAGCCCGGAGGATCACTACGAGCAGTACTTC. It codes for CATSPEDHYEQYF.

The chain combines TRBV27 with TRBJ1-2; D not resolved. CDR1 is MNHEY, CDR2 SMNVEV, per germline (reference sequence). CDR3 length: 14 amino acids. V lost 0 bases and J 4 bases, leaving 9 bases between the germline ends. The CDR3 nucleotides read TGTGCCAGCAGTTTATCCCTTAACACCTATGGCTACACCTTC. This codes for CASSLSLNTYGYTF.

The chain's CDR3 is CASSFGGTEAFF. The CDR3, as DNA: TGTGCCAGCAGTTTCGGGGGCACTGAAGCTTTCTTT. V gene TRBV28 combines with J gene TRBJ1-1; possibly TRBD1 for D (5 bases). This CDR3 has 12 amino acids. Trimming stripped 3 bases from V and 4 bases from J, with 6 bases between. Germline V gene sequence: CDR1 MDHEN, CDR2 SYDVKM. The full variable domain, its missing parts supplied by reference TRBV28 and TRBJ1-1, is DVKVTQSSRYLVKRTGEKVFLECVQDMDHENMFWYRQDPGLGLRLIYFSYDVKMKEKGDIPEGYSVSREKKERFSLILESASTNQTSMYLCASSFGGTEAFFGQGTRLTVV.

V and J are TRBV24-1 and TRBJ1-5, with TRBD1 as a possible D gene (5 bases). The CDR3 has 12 amino acids. Trimming took 6 bases from V and 4 from J, leaving 6 bases between them. Germline CDR1 is KGHDR and CDR2 is SFDVKD. The CDR3 sequence is CATSKGNQPQHF. The CDR3 bases are TGTGCCACCAGTAAGGGGAATCAGCCCCAGCATTTT.

The J gene is TRBJ1-1, the V gene TRBV28; D not certain. V was trimmed by 6 bases and J by 7 bases, leaving 18 bases between them. The CDR3 sequence is 14 residues long. Germline V gives CDR1 MDHEN, CDR2 SYDVKM. CDR3 loop: CASREGMGGVEAFF. The DNA of the CDR3 is TGTGCCAGCAGGGAAGGTATGGGAGGAGTTGAAGCTTTCTTT.

V usage is TRBV13 and J usage is TRBJ2-7; 7 nucleotides align to TRBD1. This CDR3 comprises 15 residues. CDR1 and CDR2 from the germline V gene are PRHDT and FYEKMQ (reference sequence). J lost 6 bases, V lost 5 bases, and 13 bases had no gene match. Here the CDR3 reads CASSVRLRGPGEQYF. CDR3 DNA sequence: TGTGCCAGCAGCGTTCGATTGAGGGGGCCAGGCGAGCAGTACTTC.

The V and J genes are TRBV5-6 and TRBJ1-1; D is ambiguous. In germline, CDR1 is SGHDT, CDR2 YYEEEE. The CDR3 contains 14 residues. V was cut by 2 bases and J by 1 base, with 9 bases left in between. The CDR3 region has the DNA TGTGCCAGCAGCTTACCGACACCGAACACTGAAGCTTTCTTT. Its protein is CASSLPTPNTEAFF.

J is TRBJ2-7 and V is TRBV6-2 or TRBV6-3; the D gene is possibly TRBD2 (7 bases). V was cut by 0 bases and J by 4 bases, with 13 bases left in between. CDR1 is MNHEY, CDR2 SVGEGT, per germline. The CDR3 consists of 15 residues. This chain's CDR3 is CASSYSSEGGYEQYF. The CDR3 DNA follows: TGTGCCAGCAGTTACTCCTCTGAGGGGGGGTACGAGCAGTACTTC.

The CDR3 here is CASSETDREVSPLHF. The CDR3 DNA reads TGTGCCAGCAGCGAAACGGACAGGGAGGTTTCACCCCTCCACTTT. The gene calls are TRBV5-6 and TRBJ1-6; 8 bases are shared with TRBD1. This CDR3 contains 15 residues. Germline assignment: CDR1 SGHDT and CDR2 YYEEEE. The ends lost 4 bases at V and 9 bases at J; junction bases unmatched: 9.

The chain carries TRBV5-1 and TRBJ1-6, with 7 bases identical to TRBD1. Germline trimming cut 0 bases from V and 0 bases from J; bases unmatched to any gene: 9. CDR1 is SGHRS, CDR2 YFSETQ, per germline. The CDR3 runs to 19 residues. The CDR3 protein is CASSLGRQGVSSYNSPLHF. The CDR3 nucleotides read TGCGCCAGCAGCTTGGGTAGACAGGGTGTTAGCTCCTATAATTCACCCCTCCACTTT.

This clone was seen a single time. The chain joins TRBV5-1 to TRBJ2-2, with 9 bases fitting TRBD1. V dropped 7 bases and J dropped 4; count of bases not matched to a gene: 8. The CDR3 length is 15 residues. Germline CDR1 SGHRS, CDR2 YFSETQ. CDR3 nucleotide sequence: TGCGCCAGCCGTGGGGGACAGGGCACCACCGGGGAGCTGTTTTTT. Translating gives CASRGGQGTTGELFF. The full variable domain, with the rest looked up from reference TRBV5-1 and TRBJ2-2, is KAGVTQTPRYLIKTRGQQVTLSCSPISGHRSVSWYQQTPGQGLQFLFEYFSETQRNKGNFPGRFSGRQFSNSRSEMNVSTLELGDSALYLCASRGGQGTTGELFFGEGSRLTVL.

CDR3 sequence (DNA): TGTGCCAGCAGCTGGGACAGGGCCCCCTACAATGAGCAGTTCTTC. Its protein is CASSWDRAPYNEQFF. This rearrangement joins TRBV5-8 to TRBJ2-1, with 9 bases identical to TRBD1. CDR1 and CDR2 (germline): SGHTS, YDEGEE. There are 15 residues in the CDR3. Unmatched junction bases numbered 3, after V lost 3 bases and J lost 2 bases.

V is TRBV5-1 and J is TRBJ2-3; tentatively, D is TRBD2 (6 bases). With 4 bases removed from V and 5 bases from J, the gap between germline ends came to 11 bases. In germline, CDR1 is SGHRS, CDR2 YFSETQ. The CDR3 length is 13 residues. The CDR3 is CASSPGGLDTQYF. CDR3 DNA sequence: TGCGCCAGCAGCCCCGGGGGACTAGATACGCAGTATTTT.

V usage is TRBV7-2 and J usage is TRBJ1-2, with TRBD1 matching 7 bases. The CDR3 sequence is 17 residues long. With 5 bases clipped from V and 1 base from J, the junction kept 13 bases outside the gene matches. CDR1 and CDR2 (germline): SGHTA, FQGNSA. CDR3 sequence: CASSQISTGSNNYGYTF. The CDR3 region has the DNA TGTGCCAGCAGCCAAATCTCGACAGGGTCTAATAACTATGGCTACACCTTC.

V is TRBV6-5 and J is TRBJ2-1; maybe TRBD2 (6 bases). The CDR3 consists of 16 residues. Per the germline V gene, CDR1 is MNHEY and CDR2 is SVGAGI. V was pared by 2 bases and J by 6 bases, with 17 bases between. The CDR3: CASSYGRAAGPNEQFF. The CDR3 region has the DNA TGTGCCAGCAGTTACGGGCGGGCCGCGGGGCCCAATGAGCAGTTCTTC.

This clone appeared a single time. J is TRBJ1-2 and V is TRBV4-2; 9 bases line up with TRBD1. There are 20 residues in the CDR3. Trimming cost V 0 bases and J 3 bases; bases outside gene matches: 17. In germline, CDR1 is LGHNA, CDR2 YNFKEQ. The CDR3 DNA follows: TGTGCCAGCAGCCAAGATCCCCGACAGGGGGACTTTCACGGTTACTATGGCTACACCTTC. It codes for CASSQDPRQGDFHGYYGYTF.

The V call is TRBV18, the J call TRBJ1-1; possible D gene TRBD1, 5 bases. Deletions cut 3 bases from V and 11 bases from J, with 10 bases between. The germline V gene has CDR1 KGHSH and CDR2 LQKENI. The CDR3 consists of 11 residues. Here the CDR3 reads CASSPAGSAFF. The CDR3 nucleotides read TGTGCCAGCTCACCGGCAGGGTCGGCTTTCTTT.

This sequence joins TRBV5-4 and TRBJ2-3; 9 bases map to TRBD2. J lost 6 bases, V lost 1 base, and 3 bases had no gene match. Germline CDR1 reads SGHNT; CDR2 reads YYREEE (reference sequence). The CDR3 length is 14 residues. CDR3 bases: TGTGCCAGCAGCTTGAAGGCGGGGGGGGATACGCAGTATTTT. This encodes CASSLKAGGDTQYF.

This clone was found once. The chain recombines TRBV5-4 with TRBJ2-5, with TRBD2 identical over 11 bases. CDR1 and CDR2 (germline): SGHNT, YYREEE (reference sequence). V lost 0 bases, J lost 5 bases, and 9 bases stayed unmatched. This CDR3 is 17 amino acids long. The CDR3 sequence is CASSLDLGSGGAETQYF. DNA of the CDR3: TGTGCCAGCAGCTTGGACCTCGGTAGCGGGGGGGCGGAGACCCAGTACTTC.

This clone appeared a few times. For the CDR3, the DNA is TGTGCCAGCAGCACACTAGCGGCGGCCTACAATGAGCAGTTCTTC. As protein: CASSTLAAAYNEQFF. This chain links TRBV7-2 with TRBJ2-1; 8 bases are a match to TRBD2. The CDR3 runs to 15 residues. With V trimmed by 5 bases and J by 2 bases, 5 bases remained unmatched. CDR1 and CDR2 from the germline V gene are SGHTA and FQGNSA.

CDR3 nucleotide sequence: TGTGCCAGCAGCCCTTGGGACAGCCACATGAACACTGAAGCTTTCTTT. Its translation is CASSPWDSHMNTEAFF. This chain joins TRBV5-5 and TRBJ1-1; the match to TRBD1 covers 7 bases. J gave up 0 bases and V 4 bases, and 9 bases lay outside the gene matches. Per the germline V gene, CDR1 is SGHKS and CDR2 is YYEKEE (reference sequence). The CDR3 covers 16 residues.

This sequence joins TRBV5-4 and TRBJ1-5; D possibly corresponds to TRBD1 (5 bases). Germline V gene lookup returns CDR1 SGHNT and CDR2 YYREEE (reference sequence). The CDR3 is 12 residues long. The V and J ends lost 2 bases and 9 bases respectively, with 9 bases between them. CDR3 nucleotides: TGTGCCAGCAGCTTCCCAGGGTCGCCCCAGCATTTT. Its protein product is CASSFPGSPQHF. The full variable domain, in which reference TRBV5-4 and TRBJ1-5 provide the parts outside the CDR3, is ETGVTQSPTHLIKTRGQQVTLRCSSQSGHNTVSWYQQALGQGPQFIFQYYREEENGRGNFPPRFSGLQFPNYSSELNVNALELDDSALYLCASSFPGSPQHFGDGTRLSIL.

This clone appeared a few times. The J gene is TRBJ2-2, the V gene TRBV1; TRBD2, as called in the table, went unchecked against the DNA. TRBV1 is tagged as a pseudogene. CDR3 length: 20 amino acids. CDR3 protein: CTSSQERASGGETNTGELFF. As DNA, the CDR3 is TGCACCAGCAGCCAAGAGAGGGCTAGCGGGGGGGAGACCAACACCGGGGAGCTGTTTTTT.

This clone was recorded only once. The chain has TRBV18 and TRBJ2-2; D call uncertain. The V gene lost 1 base and the J gene lost 1 base, with 4 bases spanning the gap. The V gene's germline CDR1 is KGHSH and CDR2 LQKENI. CDR3 length: 14 residues. The CDR3 loop is CASSPQLNTGELFF. The CDR3 region has the DNA TGTGCCAGCTCACCACAACTGAACACCGGGGAGCTGTTTTTT.